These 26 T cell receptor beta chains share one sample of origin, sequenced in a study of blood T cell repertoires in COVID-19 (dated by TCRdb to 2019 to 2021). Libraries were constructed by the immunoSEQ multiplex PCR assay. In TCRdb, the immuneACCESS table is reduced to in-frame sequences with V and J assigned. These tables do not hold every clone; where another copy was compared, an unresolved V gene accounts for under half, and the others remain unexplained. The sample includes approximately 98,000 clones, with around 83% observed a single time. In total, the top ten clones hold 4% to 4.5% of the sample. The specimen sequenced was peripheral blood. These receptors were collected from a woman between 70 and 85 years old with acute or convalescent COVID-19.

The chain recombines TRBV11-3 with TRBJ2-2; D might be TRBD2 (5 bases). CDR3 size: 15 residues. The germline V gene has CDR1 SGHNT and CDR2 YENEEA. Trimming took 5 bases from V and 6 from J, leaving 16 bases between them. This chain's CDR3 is CASSRSRERAGELFF. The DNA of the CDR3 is TGTGCCAGCAGCCGGTCGAGGGAAAGAGCCGGGGAGCTGTTTTTT.

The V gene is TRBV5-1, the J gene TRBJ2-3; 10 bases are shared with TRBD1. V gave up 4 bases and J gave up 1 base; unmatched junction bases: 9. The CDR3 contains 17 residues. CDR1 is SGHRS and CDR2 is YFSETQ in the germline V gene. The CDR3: CASSPSRDRGGTDTQYF. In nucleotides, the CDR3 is TGCGCCAGCAGCCCGTCCCGGGACAGGGGAGGCACAGATACGCAGTATTTT.

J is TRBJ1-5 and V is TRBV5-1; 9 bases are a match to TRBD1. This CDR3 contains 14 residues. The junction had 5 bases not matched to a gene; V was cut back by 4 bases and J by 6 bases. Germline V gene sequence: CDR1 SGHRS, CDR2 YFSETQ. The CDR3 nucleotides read TGCGCCAGCAGCCTCACAGGGGGCAGTCAGCCCCAGCATTTT. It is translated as CASSLTGGSQPQHF.

The CDR3 here is CASSTTAYSNQPQHF. The CDR3 DNA sequence: TGTGCCAGTAGTACGACAGCGTATAGCAATCAGCCCCAGCATTTT. This chain uses TRBV19 with TRBJ1-5, with a weak D call TRBD1 (5 bases). V was cut by 4 bases and J by 0 bases, with 10 bases left in between. This CDR3 contains 15 residues. Germline-derived CDR1 and CDR2 are LNHDA and SQIVND (reference sequence).

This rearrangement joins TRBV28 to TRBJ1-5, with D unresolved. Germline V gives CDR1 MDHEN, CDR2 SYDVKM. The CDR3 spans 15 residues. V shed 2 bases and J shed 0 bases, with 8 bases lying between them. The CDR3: CASSLRQDSNQPQHF. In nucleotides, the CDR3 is TGTGCCAGCAGTTTAAGGCAGGATAGCAATCAGCCCCAGCATTTT.

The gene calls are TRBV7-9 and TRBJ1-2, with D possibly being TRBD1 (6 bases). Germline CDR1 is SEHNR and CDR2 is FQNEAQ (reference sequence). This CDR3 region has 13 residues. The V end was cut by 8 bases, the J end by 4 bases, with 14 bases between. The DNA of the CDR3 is TGTGCCAGCGAGGAAGGACAGACCTATGGCTACACCTTC. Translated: CASEEGQTYGYTF.

This chain's CDR3 is CASGGENTGELFF. CDR3 in DNA: TGTGCCTCTGGAGGGGAGAACACCGGGGAGCTGTTTTTT. V and J are TRBV30 and TRBJ2-2, with a tentative D call TRBD2 (6 bases). V was shortened by 7 bases and J by 1 base, with 10 bases between the two germline ends. Germline loops: CDR1 GTSNPN, CDR2 SVGIG (reference sequence). The CDR3 sequence is 13 residues long.

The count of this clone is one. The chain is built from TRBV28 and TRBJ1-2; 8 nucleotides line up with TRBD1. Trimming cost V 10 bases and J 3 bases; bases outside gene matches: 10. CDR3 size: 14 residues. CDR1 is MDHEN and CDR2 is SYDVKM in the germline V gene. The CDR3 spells CATYPGGRYYGYTF. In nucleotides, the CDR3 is TGTGCCACATATCCAGGGGGCAGATACTATGGCTACACCTTC.

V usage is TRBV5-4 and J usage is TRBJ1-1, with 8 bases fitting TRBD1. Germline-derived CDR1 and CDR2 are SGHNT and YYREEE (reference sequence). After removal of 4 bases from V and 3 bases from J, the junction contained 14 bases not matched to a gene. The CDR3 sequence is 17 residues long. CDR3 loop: CASSLPQDRARDTEAFF. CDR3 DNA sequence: TGTGCCAGCAGCCTACCTCAGGACAGGGCAAGGGACACTGAAGCTTTCTTT. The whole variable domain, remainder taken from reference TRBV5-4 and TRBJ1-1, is ETGVTQSPTHLIKTRGQQVTLRCSSQSGHNTVSWYQQALGQGPQFIFQYYREEENGRGNFPPRFSGLQFPNYSSELNVNALELDDSALYLCASSLPQDRARDTEAFFGQGTRLTVV.

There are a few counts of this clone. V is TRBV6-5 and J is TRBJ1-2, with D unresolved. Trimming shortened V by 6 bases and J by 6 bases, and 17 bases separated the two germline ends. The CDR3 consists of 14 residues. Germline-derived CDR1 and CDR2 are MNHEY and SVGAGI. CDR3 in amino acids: CASSQLNLRDGYTF. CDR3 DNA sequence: TGTGCCAGCAGCCAACTCAACCTCCGGGATGGCTACACCTTC.

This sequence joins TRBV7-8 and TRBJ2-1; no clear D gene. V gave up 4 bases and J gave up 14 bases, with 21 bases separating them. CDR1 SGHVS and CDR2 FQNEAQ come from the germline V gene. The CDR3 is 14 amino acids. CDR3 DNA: TGTGCCAGCAGCTCGCCCCAGAAAGGCCCCGAGGAGTTCTTC. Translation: CASSSPQKGPEEFF.

The CDR3 DNA follows: TGTGCCAGCTCACGCCCCCGGTCAGAGGATGGCTACACCTTC. It is translated as CASSRPRSEDGYTF. J is TRBJ1-2 and V is TRBV18; no clear D gene. The CDR3 totals 14 residues. Germline CDR1 and CDR2: KGHSH and LQKENI. Between the trimmed V and J ends, which lost 4 bases and 6 bases, there was a span of 15 bases. Filled out from reference TRBV18 and TRBJ1-2, the complete variable domain reads NAGVMQNPRHLVRRRGQEARLRCSPMKGHSHVYWYRQLPEEGLKFMVYLQKENIIDESGMPKERFSAEFPKEGPSILRIQQVVRGDSAAYFCASSRPRSEDGYTFGSGTRLTVV.

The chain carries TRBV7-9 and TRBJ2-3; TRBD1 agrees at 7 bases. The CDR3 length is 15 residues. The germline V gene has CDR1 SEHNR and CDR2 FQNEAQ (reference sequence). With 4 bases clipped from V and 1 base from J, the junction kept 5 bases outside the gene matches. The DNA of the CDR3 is TGTGCCAGCAGCTACAGGGGCCTAGGCACAGATACGCAGTATTTT. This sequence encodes CASSYRGLGTDTQYF.

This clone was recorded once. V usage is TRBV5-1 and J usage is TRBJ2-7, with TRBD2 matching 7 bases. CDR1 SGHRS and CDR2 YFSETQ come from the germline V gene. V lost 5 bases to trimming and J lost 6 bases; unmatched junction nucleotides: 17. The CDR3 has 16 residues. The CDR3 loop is CASSQGGRASEGEQYF. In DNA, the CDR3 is TGCGCCAGCAGTCAGGGAGGGCGGGCATCAGAGGGCGAGCAGTACTTC.

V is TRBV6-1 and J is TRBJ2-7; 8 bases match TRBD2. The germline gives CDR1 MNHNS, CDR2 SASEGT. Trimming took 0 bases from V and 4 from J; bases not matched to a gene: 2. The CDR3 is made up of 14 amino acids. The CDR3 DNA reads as TGTGCCAGCAGTGAAGCGTCGGGGGGGTACGAGCAGTACGTC. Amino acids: CASSEASGGYEQYV.

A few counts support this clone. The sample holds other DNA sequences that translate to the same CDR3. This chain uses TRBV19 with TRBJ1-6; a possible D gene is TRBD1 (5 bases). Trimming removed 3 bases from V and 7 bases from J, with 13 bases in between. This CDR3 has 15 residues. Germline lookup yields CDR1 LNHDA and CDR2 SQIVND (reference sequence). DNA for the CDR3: TGTGCCAGTAGTATCCGGGGGACCCTAAATTCACCCCTCCACTTT. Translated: CASSIRGTLNSPLHF.

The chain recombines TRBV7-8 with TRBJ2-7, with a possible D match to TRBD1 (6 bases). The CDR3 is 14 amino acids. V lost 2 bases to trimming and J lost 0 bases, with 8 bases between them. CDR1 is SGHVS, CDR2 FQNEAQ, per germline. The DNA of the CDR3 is TGTGCCAGCAGCTTAAGGACAGCCTCCTACGAGCAGTACGTC. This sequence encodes CASSLRTASYEQYV.

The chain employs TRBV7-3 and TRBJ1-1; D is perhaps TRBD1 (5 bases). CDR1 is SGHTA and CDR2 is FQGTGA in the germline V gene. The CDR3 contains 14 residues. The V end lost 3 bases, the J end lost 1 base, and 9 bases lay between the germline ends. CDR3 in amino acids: CASSLGPPNTEAFF. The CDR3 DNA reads TGTGCCAGCAGCTTGGGGCCCCCGAACACTGAAGCTTTCTTT.

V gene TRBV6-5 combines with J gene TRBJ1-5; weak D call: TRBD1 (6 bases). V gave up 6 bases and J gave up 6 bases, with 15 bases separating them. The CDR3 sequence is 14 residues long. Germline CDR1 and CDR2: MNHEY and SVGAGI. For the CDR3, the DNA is TGTGCCAGCAGACAGGGTGGGGGGGGTCAGCCCCAGCATTTT. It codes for CASRQGGGGQPQHF.

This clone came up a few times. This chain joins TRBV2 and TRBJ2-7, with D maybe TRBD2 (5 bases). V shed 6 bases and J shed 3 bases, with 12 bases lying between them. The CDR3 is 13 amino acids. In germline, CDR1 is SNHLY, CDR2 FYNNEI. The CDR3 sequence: CASSVGLLYEQYF. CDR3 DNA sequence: TGTGCCAGCAGCGTTGGACTCCTCTACGAGCAGTACTTC.

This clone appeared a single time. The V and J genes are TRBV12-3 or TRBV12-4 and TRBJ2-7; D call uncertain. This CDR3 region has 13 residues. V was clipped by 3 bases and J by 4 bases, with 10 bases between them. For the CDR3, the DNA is TGTGCCAGCAGTTTGGCAGGAAGATACGAGCAGTACGTC. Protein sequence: CASSLAGRYEQYV.

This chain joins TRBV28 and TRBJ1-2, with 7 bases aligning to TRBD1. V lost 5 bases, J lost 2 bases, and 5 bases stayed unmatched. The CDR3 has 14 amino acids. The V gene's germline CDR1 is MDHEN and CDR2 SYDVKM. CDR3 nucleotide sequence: TGTGCCAGCAGTCCCGGGGACAGCAACTATGGCTACACCTTC. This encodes CASSPGDSNYGYTF.

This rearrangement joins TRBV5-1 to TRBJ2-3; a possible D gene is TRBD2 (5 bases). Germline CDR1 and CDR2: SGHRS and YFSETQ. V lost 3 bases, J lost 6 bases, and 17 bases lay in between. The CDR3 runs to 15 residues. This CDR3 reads CASSSEEGLADTQYF. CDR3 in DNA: TGCGCCAGCAGCTCGGAAGAGGGCCTGGCGGATACGCAGTATTTT.

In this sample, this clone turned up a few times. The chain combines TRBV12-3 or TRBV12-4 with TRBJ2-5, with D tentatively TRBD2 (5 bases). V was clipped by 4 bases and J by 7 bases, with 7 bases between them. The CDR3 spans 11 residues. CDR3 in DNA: TGTGCCAGCAGTTCCGCGGGGACCCAGTACTTC. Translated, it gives CASSSAGTQYF.

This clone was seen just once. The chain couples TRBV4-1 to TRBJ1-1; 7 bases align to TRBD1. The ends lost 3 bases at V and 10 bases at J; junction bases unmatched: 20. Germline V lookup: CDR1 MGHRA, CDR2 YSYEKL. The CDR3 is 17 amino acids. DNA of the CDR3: TGCGCCAGCAGCCATAGCACAGGGGTTATTAGTCTGCCGGTAGCTTTCTTT. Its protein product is CASSHSTGVISLPVAFF.

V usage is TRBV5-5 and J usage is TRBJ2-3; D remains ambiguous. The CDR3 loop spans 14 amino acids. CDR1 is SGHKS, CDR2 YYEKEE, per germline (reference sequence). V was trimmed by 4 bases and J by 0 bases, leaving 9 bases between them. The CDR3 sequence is CASSPTRSTDTQYF. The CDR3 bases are TGTGCCAGCAGCCCGACAAGGAGCACAGATACGCAGTATTTT. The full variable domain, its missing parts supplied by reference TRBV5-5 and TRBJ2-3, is DAGVTQSPTHLIKTRGQQVTLRCSPISGHKSVSWYQQVLGQGPQFIFQYYEKEERGRGNFPDRFSARQFPNYSSELNVNALLLGDSALYLCASSPTRSTDTQYFGPGTRLTVL.